What follows is one T cell receptor (beta chain) and its context. The data derive from a study of monozygotic twins with inflammatory bowel disease. PCR of TCRalpha and TCRbeta cDNA was nested, with two rounds of 16 and 9 cycles. TCRdb re-called the 5' RACE reads; one entry per CDR3 protein, DNA not given. The sample spans approximately 400,000 distinct CDR3 sequences; the ten largest clones claim about 2.3%. The CDR3 has 17 amino acids. V and J are TRBV12-3 or TRBV12-4 and TRBJ2-1; TCRdb calls TRBD2, which cannot be checked without DNA. This receptor was identified in a human donor with ulcerative colitis or Crohn's disease, or a healthy co-twin of an affected twin (not recorded which). Material for sequencing was blood. The CDR3 is CASGASLSARVTYEQFF.